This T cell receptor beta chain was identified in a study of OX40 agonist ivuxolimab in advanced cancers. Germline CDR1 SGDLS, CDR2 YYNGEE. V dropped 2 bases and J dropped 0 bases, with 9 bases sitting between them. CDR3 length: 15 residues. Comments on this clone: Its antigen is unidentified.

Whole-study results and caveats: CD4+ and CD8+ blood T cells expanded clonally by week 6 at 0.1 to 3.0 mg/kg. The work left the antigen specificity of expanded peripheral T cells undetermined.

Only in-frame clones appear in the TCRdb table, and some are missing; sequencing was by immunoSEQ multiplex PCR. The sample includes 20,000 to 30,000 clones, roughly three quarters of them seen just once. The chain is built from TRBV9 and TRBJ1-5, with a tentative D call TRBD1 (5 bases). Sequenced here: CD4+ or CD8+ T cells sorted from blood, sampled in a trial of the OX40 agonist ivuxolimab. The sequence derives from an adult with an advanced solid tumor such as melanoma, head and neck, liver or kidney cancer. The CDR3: CASSVDSRSNQPQHF. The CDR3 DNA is TGTGCCAGCAGCGTTGACAGCCGTAGCAATCAGCCCCAGCATTTT.